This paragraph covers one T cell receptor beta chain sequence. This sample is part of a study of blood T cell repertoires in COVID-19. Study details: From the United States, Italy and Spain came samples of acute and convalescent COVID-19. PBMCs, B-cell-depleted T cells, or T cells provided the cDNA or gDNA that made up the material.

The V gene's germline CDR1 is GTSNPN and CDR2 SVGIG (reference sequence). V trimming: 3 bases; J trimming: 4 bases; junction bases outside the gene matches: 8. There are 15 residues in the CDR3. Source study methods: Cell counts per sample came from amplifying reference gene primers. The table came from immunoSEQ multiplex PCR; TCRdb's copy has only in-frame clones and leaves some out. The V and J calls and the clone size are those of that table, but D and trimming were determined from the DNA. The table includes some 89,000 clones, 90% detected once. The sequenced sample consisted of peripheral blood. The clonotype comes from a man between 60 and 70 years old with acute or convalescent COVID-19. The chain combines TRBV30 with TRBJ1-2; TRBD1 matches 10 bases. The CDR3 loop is CAWSAGQGLVYGYTF. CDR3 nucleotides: TGTGCCTGGAGCGCGGGACAGGGGCTCGTCTATGGCTACACCTTC.